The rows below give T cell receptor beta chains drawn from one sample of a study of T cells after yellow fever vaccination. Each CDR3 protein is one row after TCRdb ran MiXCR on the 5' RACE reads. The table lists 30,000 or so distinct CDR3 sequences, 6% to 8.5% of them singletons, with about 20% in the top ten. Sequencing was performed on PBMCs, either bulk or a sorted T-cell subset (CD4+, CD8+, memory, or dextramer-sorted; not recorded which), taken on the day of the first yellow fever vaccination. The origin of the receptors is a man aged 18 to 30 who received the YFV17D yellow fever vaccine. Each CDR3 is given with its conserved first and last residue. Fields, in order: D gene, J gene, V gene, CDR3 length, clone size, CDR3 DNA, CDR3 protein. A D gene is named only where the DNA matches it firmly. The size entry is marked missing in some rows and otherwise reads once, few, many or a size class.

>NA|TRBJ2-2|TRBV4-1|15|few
TGCGCCAGCAGCCCTCGGGACACTCCCACCGGGGAGCTGTTTTTT
CASSPRDTPTGELFF
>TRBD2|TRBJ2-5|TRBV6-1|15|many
TGTGCCAGCAGTGAACAGCGGGGGGGCGTCGAGACCCAGTACTTC
CASSEQRGGVETQYF
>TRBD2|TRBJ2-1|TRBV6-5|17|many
TGTGCCAGCAGTTACTCGAGGCTAGCGGGGGCCTACAATGAGCAGTTCTTC
CASSYSRLAGAYNEQFF
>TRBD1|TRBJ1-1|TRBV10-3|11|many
TGTGCCAGTACAGGGGAGGTTGAAGCTTTCTTT
CASTGEVEAFF
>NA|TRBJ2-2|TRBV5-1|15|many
TGCGCCAGCAGCGGATTCGGGACGCACACCGGGGAGCTGTTTTTT
CASSGFGTHTGELFF
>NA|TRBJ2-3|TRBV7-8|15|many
TGTGCCAGCAGCCCAGGACTATTACCCACAGATACGCAGTATTTT
CASSPGLLPTDTQYF
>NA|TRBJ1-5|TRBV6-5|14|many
TGTGCCAGCAGTTACGTGAGGGGCGGACAGCCCCAGCATTTT
CASSYVRGGQPQHF
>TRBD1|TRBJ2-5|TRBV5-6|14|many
TGTGCCAGCAGCACGACAGGGCTGGGGGAGACCCAGTACTTC
CASSTTGLGETQYF
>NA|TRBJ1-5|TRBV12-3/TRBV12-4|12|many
TGTGCCAGCAGTCTCGACAATCAGCCCCAGCATTTT
CASSLDNQPQHF
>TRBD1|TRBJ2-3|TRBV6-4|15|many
TGTGCCAGCAGTGACGGGACAGGGGGCACAGATACGCAGTATTTT
CASSDGTGGTDTQYF
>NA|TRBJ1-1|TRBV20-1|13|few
TGCAGTGCTAGAGATCACGTGAACCCTGAAGCTTTCTTT
CSARDHVNPEAFF
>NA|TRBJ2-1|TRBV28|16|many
TGTGCCAGCCGACCATTTAGCGGCTCCGAGGGGAATGAGCAGTTCTTC
CASRPFSGSEGNEQFF
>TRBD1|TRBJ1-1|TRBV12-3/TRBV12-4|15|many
TGTGCCAGCAGTTTTGGACAGGGGGGTGTGGCTGAAGCTTTCTTT
CASSFGQGGVAEAFF
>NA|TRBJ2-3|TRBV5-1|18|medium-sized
TGCGCCAGCAGCCCTCGATCTGGGTGGAGGCTTATCACAGATACGCAGTATTTT
CASSPRSGWRLITDTQYF
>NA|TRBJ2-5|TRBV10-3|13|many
TGTGCCATCGCAGGGACGGTCCAAGAGACCCAGTACTTC
CAIAGTVQETQYF
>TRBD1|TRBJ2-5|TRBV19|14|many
TGTGCCAGTAGTATTTCAGGGGGCGGAGAGACCCAGTACTTC
CASSISGGGETQYF
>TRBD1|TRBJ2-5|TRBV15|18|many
TGTGCCACCAGCAGAGTAGTGGGACAGGGATATTTGGGGGAGACCCAGTACTTC
CATSRVVGQGYLGETQYF
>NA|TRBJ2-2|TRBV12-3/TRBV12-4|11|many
TGTGCCAGCAGTTCAAGCGGGGAGCTGTTTTTT
CASSSSGELFF
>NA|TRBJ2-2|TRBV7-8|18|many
TGTGCCAGCAGCTCCCCCCCCGGGACGGCTATCGACACCGGGGAGCTGTTTTTT
CASSSPPGTAIDTGELFF
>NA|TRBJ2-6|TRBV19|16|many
TGTGCCAGTAGTATAGAGGGGAGGCCTGGGGCCAACGTCCTGACTTTC
CASSIEGRPGANVLTF
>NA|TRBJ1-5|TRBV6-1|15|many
TGTGCCAGCAGTGATGGGGAAGGGGGCAATCAGCCCCAGCATTTT
CASSDGEGGNQPQHF
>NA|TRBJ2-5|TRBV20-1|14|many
TGCAGTGCTCCCGAGTTCGGAACTCAAGAGACCCAGTACTTC
CSAPEFGTQETQYF
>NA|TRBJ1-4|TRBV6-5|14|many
TGTGCCAGCAGTTACCGGACAACCATTGAAAAACTGTTTTTT
CASSYRTTIEKLFF
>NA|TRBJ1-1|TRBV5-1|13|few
TGCGCCAGCAGCTGGTGGGGAGGGGCTGAAGCTTTCTTT
CASSWWGGAEAFF
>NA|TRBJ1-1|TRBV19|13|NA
TGTGCCAGTCGTTCCCTACAGTTCACTGAAGCTTTCTTT
CASRSLQFTEAFF
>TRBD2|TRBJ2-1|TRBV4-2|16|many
TGTGCCAGCAGCCAAGATGCAGACGGGGGGTTCAATGAGCAGTTCTTC
CASSQDADGGFNEQFF
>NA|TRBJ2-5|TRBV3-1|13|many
TGTGCCAGCAGGCGACAGGTCCCGAGGACCCAGTACTTC
CASRRQVPRTQYF
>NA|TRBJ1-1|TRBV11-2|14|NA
TGTGCCAGCAGCTCCTTCGGGGGTTCCACTGAAGCTTTCTTT
CASSSFGGSTEAFF
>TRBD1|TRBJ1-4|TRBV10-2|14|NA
TGCGCCAGCAGCCCAGGGGGCTTGAACGAAAAACTGTTTTTT
CASSPGGLNEKLFF
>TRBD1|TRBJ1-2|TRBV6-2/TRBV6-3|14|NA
TGTGCCAGCAGTCGAGGGACAGGGACCTATGGCTACACCTTC
CASSRGTGTYGYTF
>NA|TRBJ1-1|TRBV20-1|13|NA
TGCAGTGCTCTCGACAATCCGAACACTGAAGCTTTCTTT
CSALDNPNTEAFF
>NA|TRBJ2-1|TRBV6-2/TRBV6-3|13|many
TGTGCCAGCAGTTCTAGCTCCTACAATGAGCAGTTCTTC
CASSSSSYNEQFF
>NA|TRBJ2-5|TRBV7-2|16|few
TGTGCCAGCAGCTTAGATTGGGGGGGGCGCTCAAAGACCCAGTACTTC
CASSLDWGGRSKTQYF